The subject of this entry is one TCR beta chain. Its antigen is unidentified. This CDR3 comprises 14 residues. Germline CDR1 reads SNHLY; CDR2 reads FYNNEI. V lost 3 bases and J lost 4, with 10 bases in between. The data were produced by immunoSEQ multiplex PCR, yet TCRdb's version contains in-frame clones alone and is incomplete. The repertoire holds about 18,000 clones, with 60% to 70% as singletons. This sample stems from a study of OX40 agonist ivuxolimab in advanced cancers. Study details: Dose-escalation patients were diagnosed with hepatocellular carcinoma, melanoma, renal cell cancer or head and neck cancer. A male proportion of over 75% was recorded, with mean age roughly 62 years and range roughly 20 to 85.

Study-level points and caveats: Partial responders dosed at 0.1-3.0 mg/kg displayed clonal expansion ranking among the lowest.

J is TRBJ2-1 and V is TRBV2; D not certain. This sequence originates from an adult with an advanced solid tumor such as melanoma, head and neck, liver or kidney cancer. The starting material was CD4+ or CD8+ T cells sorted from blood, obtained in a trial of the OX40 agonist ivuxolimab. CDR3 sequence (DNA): TGTGCCAGCAGTGAGTCGACCCCTTACAATGAGCAGTTCTTC. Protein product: CASSESTPYNEQFF.